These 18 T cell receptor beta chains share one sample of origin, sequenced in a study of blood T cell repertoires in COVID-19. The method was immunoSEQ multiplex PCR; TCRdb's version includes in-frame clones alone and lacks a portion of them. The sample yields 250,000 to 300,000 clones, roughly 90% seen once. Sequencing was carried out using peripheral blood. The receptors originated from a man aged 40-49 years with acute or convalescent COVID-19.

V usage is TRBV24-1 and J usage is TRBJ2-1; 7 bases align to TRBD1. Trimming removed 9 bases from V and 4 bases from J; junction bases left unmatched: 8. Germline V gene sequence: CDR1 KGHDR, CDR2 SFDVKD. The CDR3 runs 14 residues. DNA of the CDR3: TGTGCCACCTCCTTGACAGGGAATTACAATGAGCAGTTCTTC. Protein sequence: CATSLTGNYNEQFF.

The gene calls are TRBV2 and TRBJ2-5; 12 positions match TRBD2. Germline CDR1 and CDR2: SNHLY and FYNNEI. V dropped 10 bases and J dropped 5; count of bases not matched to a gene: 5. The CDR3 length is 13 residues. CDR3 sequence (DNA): TGTGCCACTAGCGGGGGGGCTTGGGAGACCCAGTACTTC. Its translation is CATSGGAWETQYF. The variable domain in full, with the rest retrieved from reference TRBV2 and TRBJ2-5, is EPEVTQTPSHQVTQMGQEVILRCVPISNHLYFYWYRQILGQKVEFLVSFYNNEISEKSEIFDDQFSVERPDGSNFTLKIRSTKLEDSAMYFCATSGGAWETQYFGPGTRLLVL.

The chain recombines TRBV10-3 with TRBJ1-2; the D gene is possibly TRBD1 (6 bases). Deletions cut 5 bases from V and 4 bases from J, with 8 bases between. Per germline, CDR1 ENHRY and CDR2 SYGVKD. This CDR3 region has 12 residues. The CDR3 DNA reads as TGTGCCATCAGTCAAGGGGGCTATGGCTACACCTTC. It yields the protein CAISQGGYGYTF.

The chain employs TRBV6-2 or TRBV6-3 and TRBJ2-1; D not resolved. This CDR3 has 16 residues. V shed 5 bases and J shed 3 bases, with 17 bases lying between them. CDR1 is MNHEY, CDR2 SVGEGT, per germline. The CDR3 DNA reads TGTGCCAGCAGTATTTATATATCCCCAGACTACAATGAGCAGTTCTTC. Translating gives CASSIYISPDYNEQFF.

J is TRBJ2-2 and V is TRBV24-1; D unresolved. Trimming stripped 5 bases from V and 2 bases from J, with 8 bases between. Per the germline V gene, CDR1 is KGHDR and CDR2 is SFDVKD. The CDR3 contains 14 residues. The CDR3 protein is CATSGHLNTGELFF. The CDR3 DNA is TGTGCCACCAGTGGACATCTAAACACCGGGGAGCTGTTTTTT.

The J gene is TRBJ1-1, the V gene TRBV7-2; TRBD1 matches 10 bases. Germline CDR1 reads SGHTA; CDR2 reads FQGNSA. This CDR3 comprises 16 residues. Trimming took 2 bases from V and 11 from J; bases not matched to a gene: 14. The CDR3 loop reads CASSLYIGGTGAKAFF. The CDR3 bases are TGTGCCAGCAGCTTATATATTGGGGGGACAGGGGCTAAGGCTTTCTTT.

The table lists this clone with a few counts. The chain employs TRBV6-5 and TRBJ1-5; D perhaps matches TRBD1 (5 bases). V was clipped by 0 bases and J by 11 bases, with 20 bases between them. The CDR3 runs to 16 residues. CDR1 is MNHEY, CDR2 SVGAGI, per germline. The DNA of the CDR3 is TGTGCCAGCAGTTACTCATATCGGAGCGTTCTAGGGGCCCAGCATTTT. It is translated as CASSYSYRSVLGAQHF.

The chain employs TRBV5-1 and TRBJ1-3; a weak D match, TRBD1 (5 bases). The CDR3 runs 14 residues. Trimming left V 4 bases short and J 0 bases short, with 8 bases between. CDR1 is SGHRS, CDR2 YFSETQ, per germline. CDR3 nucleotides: TGCGCCAGCAGCCGGGGGTACTCTGGAAACACCATATATTTT. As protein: CASSRGYSGNTIYF.

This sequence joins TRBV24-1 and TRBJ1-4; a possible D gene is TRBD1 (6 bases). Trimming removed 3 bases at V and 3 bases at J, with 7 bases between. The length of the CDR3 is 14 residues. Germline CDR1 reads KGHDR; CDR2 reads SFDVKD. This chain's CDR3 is CATSDGQPNEKLFF. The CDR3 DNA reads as TGTGCCACCAGTGATGGACAGCCTAATGAAAAACTGTTTTTT.

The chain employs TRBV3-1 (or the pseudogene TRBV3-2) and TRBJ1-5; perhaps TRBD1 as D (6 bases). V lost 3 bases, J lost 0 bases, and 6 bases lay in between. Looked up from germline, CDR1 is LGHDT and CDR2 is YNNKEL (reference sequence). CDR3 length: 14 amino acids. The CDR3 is CASSQGHSNQPQHF. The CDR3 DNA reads TGTGCCAGCAGCCAGGGACATAGCAATCAGCCCCAGCATTTT.

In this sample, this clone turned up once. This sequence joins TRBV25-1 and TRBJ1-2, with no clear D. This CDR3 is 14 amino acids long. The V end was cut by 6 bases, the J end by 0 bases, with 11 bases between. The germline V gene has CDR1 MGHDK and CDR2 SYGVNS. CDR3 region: CASRSPLSNYGYTF. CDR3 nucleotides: TGTGCCAGCAGGAGCCCCCTTTCTAACTATGGCTACACCTTC.

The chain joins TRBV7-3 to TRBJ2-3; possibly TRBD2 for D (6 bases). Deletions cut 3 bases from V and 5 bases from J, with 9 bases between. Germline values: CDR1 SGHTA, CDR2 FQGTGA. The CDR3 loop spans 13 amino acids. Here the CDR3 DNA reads TGTGCCAGCAGCTTCGGGGGAAGAGATACGCAGTATTTT. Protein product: CASSFGGRDTQYF.

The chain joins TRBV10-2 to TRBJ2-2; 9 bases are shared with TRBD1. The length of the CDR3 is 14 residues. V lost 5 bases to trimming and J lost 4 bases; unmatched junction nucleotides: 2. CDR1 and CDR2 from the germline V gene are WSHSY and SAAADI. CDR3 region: CASSYRGPTGELFF. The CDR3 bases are TGCGCCAGCAGTTACAGGGGGCCCACCGGGGAGCTGTTTTTT.

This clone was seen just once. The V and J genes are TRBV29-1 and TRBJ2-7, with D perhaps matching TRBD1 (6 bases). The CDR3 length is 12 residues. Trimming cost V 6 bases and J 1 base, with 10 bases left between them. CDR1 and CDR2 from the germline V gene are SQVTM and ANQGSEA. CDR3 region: CSVQGTSYEQYF. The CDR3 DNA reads TGCAGCGTCCAGGGGACATCCTACGAGCAGTACTTC.

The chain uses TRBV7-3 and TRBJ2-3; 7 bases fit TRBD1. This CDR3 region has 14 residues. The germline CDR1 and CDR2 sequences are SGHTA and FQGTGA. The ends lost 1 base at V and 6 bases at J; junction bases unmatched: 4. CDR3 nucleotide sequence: TGTGCCAGCAGCTTAAACCCCAGGGGGGATACGCAGTATTTT. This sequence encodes CASSLNPRGDTQYF. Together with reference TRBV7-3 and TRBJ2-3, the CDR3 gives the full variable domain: GAGVSQTPSNKVTEKGKYVELRCDPISGHTALYWYRQSLGQGPEFLIYFQGTGAADDSGLPNDRFFAVRPEGSVSTLKIQRTERGDSAVYLCASSLNPRGDTQYFGPGTRLTVL.

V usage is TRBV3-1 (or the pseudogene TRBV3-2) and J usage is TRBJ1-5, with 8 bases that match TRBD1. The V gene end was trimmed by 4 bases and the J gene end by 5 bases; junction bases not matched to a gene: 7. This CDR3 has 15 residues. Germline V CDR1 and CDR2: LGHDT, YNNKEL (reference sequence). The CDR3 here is CASSRRTGSDQPQHF. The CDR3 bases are TGTGCCAGCAGCCGGCGGACAGGGAGCGATCAGCCCCAGCATTTT.

The CDR3, as DNA: TGTGCCAGCAGTCCCCAGGGGTGGTACAATGAGCAGTTCTTC. Its protein is CASSPQGWYNEQFF. The chain couples TRBV27 to TRBJ2-1; D possibly corresponds to TRBD1 (6 bases). CDR1 MNHEY and CDR2 SMNVEV come from the germline V gene (reference sequence). V was cut by 5 bases and J by 4 bases, with 12 bases left in between. The CDR3 is 14 amino acids.

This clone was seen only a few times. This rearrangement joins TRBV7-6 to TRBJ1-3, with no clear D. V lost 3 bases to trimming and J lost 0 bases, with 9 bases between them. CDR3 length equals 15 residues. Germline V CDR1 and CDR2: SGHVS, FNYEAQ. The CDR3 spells CASSLGAYSGNTIYF. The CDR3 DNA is TGTGCCAGCAGCTTGGGCGCCTACTCTGGAAACACCATATATTTT.